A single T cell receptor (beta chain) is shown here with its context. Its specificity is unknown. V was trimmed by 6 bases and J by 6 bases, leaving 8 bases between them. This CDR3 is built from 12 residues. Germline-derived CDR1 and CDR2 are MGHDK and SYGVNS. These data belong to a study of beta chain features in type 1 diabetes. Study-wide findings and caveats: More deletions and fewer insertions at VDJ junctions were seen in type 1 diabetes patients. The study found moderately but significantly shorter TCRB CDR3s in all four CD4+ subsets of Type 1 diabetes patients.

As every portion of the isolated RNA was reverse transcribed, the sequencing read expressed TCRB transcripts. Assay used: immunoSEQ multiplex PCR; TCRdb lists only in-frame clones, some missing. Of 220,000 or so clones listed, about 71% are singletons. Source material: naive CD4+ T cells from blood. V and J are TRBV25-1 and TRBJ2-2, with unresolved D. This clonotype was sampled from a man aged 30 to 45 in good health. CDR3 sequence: CASRPRAGELFF. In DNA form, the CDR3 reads TGTGCCAGCAGACCCCGGGCCGGGGAGCTGTTTTTT.